These 32 T cell receptor beta chains were sequenced from one sample in a study of cytomegalovirus exposure and HLA in healthy donors. PCR amplification relied on 60 Vbeta primers (plus 13 Jbeta primers). Data came from immunoSEQ multiplex PCR; TCRdb stores just in-frame clones and leaves some out. Of 90,000 to 100,000 clones in the sample, 65% to 85% were seen once. Sequencing used PBMCs. Receptors originate from an older woman in good health and CMV-seropositive.

The chain employs TRBV19 and TRBJ2-5, with TRBD2 matching over 9 bases. V lost 4 bases to trimming and J lost 2 bases; unmatched junction nucleotides: 5. CDR1 is LNHDA, CDR2 SQIVND, per germline (reference sequence). The CDR3 spans 15 residues. CDR3 residues: CASSTLAGRQETQYF. DNA for the CDR3: TGTGCCAGTAGTACCCTAGCGGGGCGACAAGAGACCCAGTACTTC.

The rearrangement uses TRBV7-6 and TRBJ1-1; a weak D match, TRBD1 (5 bases). The CDR3 extends over 12 amino acids. V was shortened by 5 bases and J by 10 bases, with 14 bases between the two germline ends. The germline V gene encodes CDR1 SGHVS and CDR2 FNYEAQ. The chain's CDR3 is CASSPPLGGAFF. CDR3 bases: TGTGCCAGCAGCCCCCCCTTGGGGGGAGCTTTCTTT.

The rearrangement joins TRBV7-9 to TRBJ1-1; 7 positions agree with TRBD1. With 5 bases clipped from V and 1 base from J, the junction kept 7 bases outside the gene matches. The CDR3 spans 15 residues. Per the germline V gene, CDR1 is SEHNR and CDR2 is FQNEAQ (reference sequence). In nucleotides, the CDR3 is TGTGCCAGCAGCCTAACAAGGGGGCGGAACACTGAAGCTTTCTTT. Amino acid sequence: CASSLTRGRNTEAFF.

This chain links TRBV4-1 with TRBJ1-2, with TRBD1 as a possible D gene (5 bases). CDR1 and CDR2 from the germline V gene are MGHRA and YSYEKL. This CDR3 spans 17 amino acids. V was cut by 0 bases and J by 2 bases, with 16 bases left in between. The CDR3 spells CASSQDPSSGGNYGYTF. The CDR3, as DNA: TGCGCCAGCAGCCAAGATCCATCCTCGGGGGGAAACTATGGCTACACCTTC.

This clone has just a few counts. This chain connects TRBV5-6 to TRBJ1-2; D is perhaps TRBD1 (5 bases). The CDR3 spans 15 residues. V lost 0 bases, J lost 4 bases, and 13 bases lay in between. Germline CDR1 reads SGHDT; CDR2 reads YYEEEE. Here the CDR3 DNA reads TGTGCCAGCAGCTTGGACGGGGGTGGCTCCTATGGCTACACCTTC. It specifies CASSLDGGGSYGYTF.

CDR3 amino acids: CAITETSGAIHEQFF. The CDR3, as DNA: TGTGCCATCACCGAGACTAGCGGGGCAATCCATGAGCAGTTCTTC. V and J are TRBV10-3 and TRBJ2-1; TRBD2 matches at 11 bases. Germline trimming cut 7 bases from V and 8 bases from J; bases unmatched to any gene: 10. Germline V gene lookup returns CDR1 ENHRY and CDR2 SYGVKD. The CDR3 consists of 15 residues.

The chain uses TRBV9 and TRBJ2-6; no definite D call. Germline CDR1 SGDLS, CDR2 YYNGEE. Trimming cost V 7 bases and J 0 bases, with 8 bases left between them. The CDR3 loop spans 14 amino acids. Here the CDR3 reads CASAIDSGANVLTF. Here the CDR3 DNA reads TGTGCCAGCGCTATAGACTCTGGGGCCAACGTCCTGACTTTC.

The J gene is TRBJ1-2, the V gene TRBV19; tentative D call: TRBD1 (5 bases). CDR1 and CDR2 from the germline V gene are LNHDA and SQIVND (reference sequence). CDR3 length: 14 amino acids. The ends were cut back, 7 bases at V and 5 bases at J, with 17 bases in the middle. CDR3 bases: TGTGCCAGTAAAATTAGGGGCGGGGGTTATGGCTACACCTTC. Translation gives CASKIRGGGYGYTF.

Only a few counts were recorded for this clone. The rearrangement links TRBV6-1 to TRBJ1-4; TRBD1 is a possible D gene (6 bases). V was trimmed by 7 bases and J by 0 bases, leaving 12 bases between them. The CDR3 runs to 15 residues. Germline-derived CDR1 and CDR2 are MNHNS and SASEGT. CDR3 region: CASNRGQSTNEKLFF. The CDR3 nucleotides are TGTGCCAGCAACCGAGGACAGTCAACTAATGAAAAACTGTTTTTT.

Only a few counts were recorded for this clone. The chain has TRBV6-5 and TRBJ1-1, with a weak D call TRBD1 (6 bases). CDR3 size: 14 residues. Trimming stripped 2 bases from V and 5 bases from J, with 12 bases between. Germline V lookup: CDR1 MNHEY, CDR2 SVGAGI. The CDR3 DNA reads as TGTGCCAGCAGTTACGATTGGGGGCTAACTGAAGCTTTCTTT. This codes for CASSYDWGLTEAFF.

This clone was observed a few times. The CDR3 sequence is CASTIRPGQSQPQHF. The CDR3 coding sequence is TGTGCCAGCACGATACGACCGGGTCAGAGCCAGCCCCAGCATTTT. The chain is built from TRBV6-6 and TRBJ1-5; no definite D call. Germline V CDR1 and CDR2: MNHNY, SVGAGI (reference sequence). Trimming removed 7 bases from V and 7 bases from J, with 20 bases in between. CDR3 size: 15 residues.

This clone was observed a few times. The J gene is TRBJ2-2, the V gene TRBV6-1; maybe TRBD1 (5 bases). Germline V gives CDR1 MNHNS, CDR2 SASEGT. This CDR3 has 15 residues. V lost 3 bases to trimming and J lost 2 bases, with 10 bases between them. CDR3 sequence (DNA): TGTGCCAGCAGTGAGCAGACAGTTAACACCGGGGAGCTGTTTTTT. Translating gives CASSEQTVNTGELFF.

This rearrangement joins TRBV6-5 to TRBJ2-2; D not certain. V was trimmed by 2 bases and J by 6 bases, leaving 13 bases between them. The CDR3 has 15 residues. The V gene's germline CDR1 is MNHEY and CDR2 SVGAGI. CDR3: CASSYQRITPGELFF. The CDR3 DNA is TGTGCCAGCAGTTACCAGCGAATAACACCCGGGGAGCTGTTTTTT.

This clone was found a few times. The rearrangement links TRBV7-9 to TRBJ1-5; TRBD1 matches 7 bases. From germline, CDR1 is SEHNR and CDR2 FQNEAQ (reference sequence). The J segment lost 7 bases and the V segment lost 5 bases, leaving 8 bases of the junction unmatched. The length of the CDR3 is 14 residues. This CDR3 is CASSPQGVGQPQHF. In DNA, the CDR3 is TGTGCCAGCAGCCCGCAGGGGGTAGGGCAGCCCCAGCATTTT.

V gene TRBV27 combines with J gene TRBJ1-1, with D possibly being TRBD1 (6 bases). The CDR3 loop spans 14 amino acids. V lost 2 bases to trimming and J lost 1 base, with 8 bases between them. Germline values: CDR1 MNHEY, CDR2 SMNVEV (reference sequence). CDR3 DNA sequence: TGTGCCAGCAGTTTAGGGACAAGGAACACTGAAGCTTTCTTT. Translation gives CASSLGTRNTEAFF.

The rearrangement links TRBV6-1 to TRBJ2-1; 11 bases fit TRBD1. CDR3 length equals 16 residues. CDR1 is MNHNS, CDR2 SASEGT, per germline. The J segment lost 8 bases and the V segment lost 4 bases, leaving 10 bases of the junction unmatched. Here the CDR3 reads CASSGVQRTGGDEQFF. Written as DNA, the CDR3 is TGTGCCAGCAGTGGCGTTCAAAGGACAGGGGGCGATGAGCAGTTCTTC.

The chain joins TRBV29-1 to TRBJ1-1; D gene uncertain. Germline CDR1 and CDR2: SQVTM and ANQGSEA. The V and J ends lost 4 bases and 0 bases respectively, with 12 bases between them. The length of the CDR3 is 14 residues. As DNA, the CDR3 is TGCAGCGTTGGTACAGCCTATATGAACACTGAAGCTTTCTTT. Translating gives CSVGTAYMNTEAFF.

The rearrangement uses TRBV6-1 and TRBJ2-7, with 13 bases identical to TRBD2. The germline CDR1 and CDR2 sequences are MNHNS and SASEGT. The CDR3 is made up of 14 amino acids. J was trimmed by 12 bases and V by 1 base; bases with no gene match: 6. CDR3 DNA: TGTGCCAGCAGTGAAGGGGGACTAGCGGGGCCCGGGTACTTC. This translates into CASSEGGLAGPGYF.

This clone was seen only a few times. CDR3 nucleotides: TGCGCCAGCAGCCAAGATTCCAGGCAGGGGGAAAAACTGTTTTTT. It yields the protein CASSQDSRQGEKLFF. This chain connects TRBV4-1 to TRBJ1-4; D is possibly TRBD1 (6 bases). Germline V gene sequence: CDR1 MGHRA, CDR2 YSYEKL. Trimming left V 0 bases short and J 8 bases short, with 13 bases between. The CDR3 sequence is 15 residues long.

V gene TRBV30 combines with J gene TRBJ2-1, with 7 nucleotides matching TRBD2. There are 14 residues in the CDR3. Germline loops: CDR1 GTSNPN, CDR2 SVGIG (reference sequence). J lost 10 bases, V lost 5 bases, and 14 bases had no gene match. The CDR3 DNA is TGTGCCTGGGCGTTGGGGAGGGCCTTTAGGGAGCAGTTCTTC. Amino acids: CAWALGRAFREQFF. The entire variable domain, with the rest obtained from reference TRBV30 and TRBJ2-1, is as follows: SQTIHQWPATLVQPVGSPLSLECTVEGTSNPNLYWYRQAAGRGLQLLFYSVGIGQISSEVPQNLSASRPQDRQFILSSKKLLLSDSGFYLCAWALGRAFREQFFGPGTRLTVL.

The rearrangement joins TRBV30 to TRBJ2-3; 7 bases align to TRBD2. The CDR3 has 14 residues. Germline V gene sequence: CDR1 GTSNPN, CDR2 SVGIG (reference sequence). Trimming cost V 0 bases and J 4 bases; bases outside gene matches: 4. The chain's CDR3 is CAWSVGRDPDTQYF. In DNA form, the CDR3 reads TGTGCCTGGAGTGTAGGGAGGGACCCAGATACGCAGTATTTT.

The CDR3 DNA reads TGCGCCAGCAGCTTGGATACTAGCGGACTATACGAGCAGTACTTC. Translating gives CASSLDTSGLYEQYF. The chain is built from TRBV5-1 and TRBJ2-7; 8 bases agree with TRBD2. Germline V lookup: CDR1 SGHRS, CDR2 YFSETQ. J was trimmed by 4 bases and V by 0 bases; bases with no gene match: 6. The CDR3 totals 15 residues.

The chain recombines TRBV19 with TRBJ1-1; D possibly corresponds to TRBD1 (5 bases). Trimming pared 10 bases from V and 3 bases from J, leaving 12 bases between. Germline-derived CDR1 and CDR2 are LNHDA and SQIVND (reference sequence). CDR3 length equals 12 residues. The DNA for the CDR3 is TGTGCCACTCAGGGTGGGTACACTGAAGCTTTCTTT. Translating gives CATQGGYTEAFF.

This clone is a singleton in its sample. CDR3: CASSSGISTGELFF. CDR3 DNA sequence: TGTGCCAGCAGTTCGGGGATTTCCACCGGGGAGCTGTTTTTT. The chain uses TRBV6-1 and TRBJ2-2; maybe TRBD2 (5 bases). CDR1 is MNHNS and CDR2 is SASEGT in the germline V gene. The CDR3 runs 14 residues. The ends were cut back, 5 bases at V and 4 bases at J, with 11 bases in the middle.

CDR3 nucleotide sequence: TGTGCCAGCAGTTCTCCTGGACAGGGAAGGAACTATGGCTACACCTTC. Amino acid sequence: CASSSPGQGRNYGYTF. The chain is built from TRBV25-1 and TRBJ1-2; 8 nucleotides line up with TRBD1. Trimming cost V 5 bases and J 2 bases; bases outside gene matches: 10. CDR3 length: 16 amino acids. The germline CDR1 and CDR2 sequences are MGHDK and SYGVNS.

The chain uses TRBV2 and TRBJ1-5; TRBD1 agrees at 10 bases. This CDR3 has 14 amino acids. Looked up from germline, CDR1 is SNHLY and CDR2 is FYNNEI. V shed 4 bases, J shed 6 bases, and the junction held 3 bases outside the gene matches. This chain's CDR3 is CASSADRGPQPQHF. CDR3 nucleotides: TGTGCCAGCAGTGCTGACAGGGGGCCTCAGCCCCAGCATTTT.

With respect to this clone: An end of the junction differs from the germline gene, which may be a read error. V gene TRBV29-1 combines with J gene TRBJ2-5; 8 nucleotides match TRBD1. This CDR3 has 11 amino acids. Germline V gene lookup returns CDR1 SQVTM and CDR2 ANQGSEA. CDR3 amino acids: CSGLLLGQEDF. The CDR3 DNA reads TGCAGCGGCCTCCTTCTGGGACAGGAAGACTTC.

The chain couples TRBV19 to TRBJ1-1; 9 bases align to TRBD1. CDR1 LNHDA and CDR2 SQIVND come from the germline V gene (reference sequence). CDR3 length equals 13 residues. V lost 4 bases to trimming and J lost 5 bases; unmatched junction nucleotides: 2. CDR3 in DNA: TGTGCCAGTAGTAACAGGGGGCAGACTGAAGCTTTCTTT. Amino acids: CASSNRGQTEAFF. Supplemented by reference TRBV19 and TRBJ1-1, the full variable domain reads DGGITQSPKYLFRKEGQNVTLSCEQNLNHDAMYWYRQDPGQGLRLIYYSQIVNDFQKGDIAEGYSVSREKKESFPLTVTSAQKNPTAFYLCASSNRGQTEAFFGQGTRLTVV.

V gene TRBV21-1 combines with J gene TRBJ2-7; TRBD2, the table's D call, was not compared with the DNA. TRBV21-1 is designated a pseudogene. The CDR3 totals 19 residues. CDR3 sequence (DNA): TGTGCCAGCAGCGGAATAACCGGGCCCAGGAGGCGGCTGTCCTACGAGCAGTACTTC. Residues: CASSGITGPRRRLSYEQYF.

The chain employs TRBV5-6 and TRBJ2-5; tentative D call: TRBD1 (5 bases). CDR1 SGHDT and CDR2 YYEEEE come from the germline V gene. The CDR3 runs 14 residues. Trimming pared 1 base from V and 4 bases from J, leaving 11 bases between. Here the CDR3 DNA reads TGTGCCAGCAGCTTGACCCGCCAGGGAGAGACCCAGTACTTC. This sequence encodes CASSLTRQGETQYF.

This clone appeared a single time. The chain is built from TRBV7-6 and TRBJ2-7, with 8 bases lining up with TRBD2. There are 17 residues in the CDR3. CDR1 and CDR2 (germline): SGHVS, FNYEAQ. The J segment lost 3 bases and the V segment lost 0 bases, leaving 10 bases of the junction unmatched. The CDR3 protein is CASSLASGAGVSYEQYF. CDR3 nucleotide sequence: TGTGCCAGCAGCTTAGCGTCAGGAGCGGGAGTAAGCTACGAGCAGTACTTC. Complete variable domain (other parts from reference TRBV7-6 and TRBJ2-7): GAGVSQSPRYKVTKRGQDVALRCDPISGHVSLYWYRQALGQGPEFLTYFNYEAQQDKSGLPNDRFSAERPEGSISTLTIQRTEQRDSAMYRCASSLASGAGVSYEQYFGPGTRLTVT.

This chain links TRBV4-2 with TRBJ1-4; weak D call: TRBD1 (5 bases). The germline V gene encodes CDR1 LGHNA and CDR2 YNFKEQ. V dropped 0 bases and J dropped 8 bases, with 13 bases sitting between them. The CDR3 loop spans 15 amino acids. The CDR3 is CASSQEGDLGEKLFF. The CDR3 nucleotides read TGTGCCAGCAGCCAAGAAGGGGACTTAGGAGAAAAACTGTTTTTT.